This TCR beta chain derives from a study of blood T cells in healthy people across ages (dated by TCRdb to 2014 to 2015). Concerning the study at large: Template switching captured roughly one uniquely barcoded TCR beta cDNA molecule per two T cells in model experiments. The study measured age-related changes in TCR beta repertoire diversity using deep sequencing normalized with unique cDNA molecular identifiers. Donors were grouped into four age groups: young (average 16 years), middle-aged (roughly 38), aged (about 60) and long-lived (82). The study analyzed two additional independent replicas of 1 million unique cDNA reads from the same blood draw for two donors, one aged 18 to 30 and one aged 80 or older. Broad study findings and their caveats: Estimates of total diversity from one million sequenced T cells were regarded as lower bounds and underestimates. As age increased, observed TCR beta diversity per million T cells dropped in a roughly linear way, and a significant reduction was already evident by age about 40. The long-lived group showed more naive CD4+ T cells, fewer expanded clones and increased TCR diversity than the aged group, suggesting age selection. There was a strong correlation between observed TCR beta diversity and the percentage of naive T cells measured by flow cytometry. The CMV infection status of donors was not known, potentially confounding age-related changes in expanded clonotypes. Bulk unsorted PBMC profiling prevented conclusive comparison of naive and antigen-experienced compartments.

Donors were under 40 systemically healthy Caucasian individuals from Russia aged 6 to 90 years. Approximately 10 milliliters of peripheral blood were collected from each donor into EDTA-treated Vacutainer tubes. Ficoll-Paque density-gradient centrifugation was used to isolate PBMCs, with at least 6.5 million per sample. Trizol reagent was used to extract total RNA from PBMCs, with at least 6 micrograms per sample. For every donor, flow cytometry on a PBMC aliquot measured the percentage of naive CD45RAhigh/CD27high T cells. Library preparation was by 5' RACE. Sequencing instrument: Illumina HiSeq 2500. The second PCR ran for roughly 7 to 12 cycles and used a J-beta primer mix along with a sample-barcoded 5' primer. A template-switch 5' adaptor carrying 12 random nucleotides introduced a unique molecular identifier onto each TCR beta cDNA molecule. At least 3 million CDR3-containing paired-end reads were obtained from each sample. The Mint cDNA synthesis kit, primed by a TRBC-specific oligonucleotide, was used to synthesize first-strand cDNA from all RNA. After uracil-DNA glycosylase treatment, a first 18-cycle PCR used universal primers M1SS and BC2_uni_R on all cDNA. The paper's processing steps were these. For normalization, 1 million high-quality reads were randomly selected from each sample, with every read carrying a distinct molecular identifier. Reads with shared molecular identifiers were discarded instead of being binned into consensus sequences. CDR3 identification, clonotype clustering and error correction used MiTCR with a Q25 quality threshold and the strictest error-elimination algorithm. A nonparametric unseen species model with Euler transformation was used to estimate a lower bound on total TCR beta diversity. The public sequencing data were trimmed at Q25 with fastp and processed into clonotypes with MiXCR by TCRdb, which kept only in-frame beta chains. Every distinct CDR3 protein forms one entry, paired with its most common genes and DNA. These V and J calls derive from TCRdb rather than the authors' analysis. The sample table shows hundreds of thousands of distinct CDR3 sequences, and roughly a quarter are seen once. The ten biggest clones cover 3% to 4.5% of the sample.

In the case of this clonotype: There is no known antigen for this receptor. No clone much larger than this one lies a single base away; base qualities are absent.

Per the germline V gene, SQVTM is the CDR1 and ANQGSEA is the CDR2. The CDR3 holds 11 amino acids from the cysteine to the phenylalanine. Here the CDR3 DNA is all that survives: 33 bases in frame from base 1. V has 6 bases trimmed and J has 6 bases trimmed; junction bases matching no gene number 5. In addition, the sample was reused for a study of T cells of mothers and their children. Taken from the second paper: Nine systemically healthy Caucasian individuals, comprising three mothers and their six children, were included as donors. cDNA synthesis used all of the extracted RNA, with approximately 1.4 ug of RNA in each 15 ul reaction. In the second PCR, the M1S primer introduced both the sample barcodes and 2-4 random nucleotides. More than 8 million TCR beta CDR3 reads were obtained from each mother, and roughly 3 million reads were obtained from each child. In both related and unrelated pairs, thymic selection shapes the output of TCR recombination in a similar way, with inherited differences having only a minor effect. Related mother-child pairs always showed normalized repertoire overlap that was slightly higher than in unrelated mother-child pairs, though the difference was never significant. With a sensitivity of roughly 93 clones per million clonotypes, no persistent microchimeric T cell clones were detected. The study used deep NGS to compare TCR beta repertoires of mothers and children, seeking features distinguishing related mother-child pairs from unrelated individuals. Mothers averaged approximately 41 +/- 4 years of age and children averaged roughly 11 +/- 4 years. After adapter ligation was performed with NEBNext reagents, the libraries were sequenced on an Illumina HiSeq 2000 with 100+100 nt paired-end reads. To avoid cross-contamination, the mother libraries and the child libraries were prepared a month apart and sequenced in separate runs. Between roughly 450,000 and 2,200,000 distinct TCR beta clonotypes were identified per donor. Naive TCR beta clonotypes were estimated from low-frequency clonotypes matched to each donor's FACS-determined naive share, without sorting.

The source of this sequence is a boy aged 2-15 years in good health. The sequenced sample was blood. The chain is encoded by TRBV29-1 joined to TRBJ2-7; 7 bases in the middle match TRBD1. The nucleotides read TGCAGCGTGCTCCGGGACAGCGAGCAGTACTTC. This translates into CSVLRDSEQYF.